This is a list of T cell receptor beta chains from one sample in a study of T cells in Graves' hyperthyroidism and ophthalmopathy. MiXCR was run by TCRdb on the multiplex PCR reads, yielding one entry per CDR3 protein. This table has over 700,000 distinct CDR3 sequences, 18% appearing once. The specimen was blood. These TCRs come from a woman in her 50s with Graves' hyperthyroidism that later progressed to Graves' ophthalmopathy. Each CDR3 is given with its conserved first and last residue. Each record gives: CDR3 length, clone size, J gene, D gene, V gene, CDR3 DNA, CDR3 protein. A D gene is named only where the DNA matches it firmly. For some rows the clone size is stated as once, few or many, or as a class when expanded; others skip it.

13 many TRBJ2-2 NA TRBV5-1 TGCGCCAGCAGCTTGGTTACGTCTGAGGAGCTGTTTTTT CASSLVTSEELFF
13 NA TRBJ1-5 NA TRBV6-1 TGTGCCAGCAGTTCCGCTGGGGGTCAGCCCCAGCATTTT CASSSAGGQPQHF
15 few TRBJ1-1 NA TRBV5-4 TGTGCCAGCAGCTTGGACAGGAGGGTGAACACTGAAGCTTTCTTT CASSLDRRVNTEAFF
15 NA TRBJ1-6 NA TRBV25-1 TGTGCCAGCAGTGATCTACAGGGAGTCAATTCACCCCTCCACTTT CASSDLQGVNSPLHF
14 few TRBJ2-2 NA TRBV6-4 TGTGCCAGCAGTGACGGGGTGAACACCGGGGAGCTGTTTTTT CASSDGVNTGELFF
16 many TRBJ2-7 TRBD1 TRBV12-3/TRBV12-4 TGTGCCAGCAGTTTAGGGTCGTTAGGGGGCGCGGGCGAGCAGTACTTC CASSLGSLGGAGEQYF
15 many TRBJ2-7 NA TRBV5-1 TGCGCCAGCAGCTTGCGACAGAATGGGCCCTACGAGCAGTACTTC CASSLRQNGPYEQYF
13 once TRBJ2-7 NA TRBV25-1 TGTGCCAGCGGAGGTCAGGGAAACTACGAGCAGTACTTC CASGGQGNYEQYF
15 many TRBJ1-4 TRBD1 TRBV7-8 TGTGCCAGCAGACCCCCGGGACAGGGGTTGGAAAAACTGTTTTTT CASRPPGQGLEKLFF
13 many TRBJ1-1 NA TRBV30 TGTGCCTGGAGTCGGGGGACGAACACTGAAGCTTTCTTT CAWSRGTNTEAFF
13 many TRBJ2-5 NA TRBV2 TGTGCCAGCAGTGGAGGACTTATGGAGACCCAGTACTTC CASSGGLMETQYF
14 NA TRBJ2-1 NA TRBV12-3/TRBV12-4 TGTGCCAGCAGTTTGTTTGTGGGGGAAGGTGAGCAGTTCTTC CASSLFVGEGEQFF
16 many TRBJ1-1 TRBD1 TRBV18 TGTGCCAGCTCCCCGGGCCTGGACAGGGCGGGCGCTGAAGCTTTCTTT CASSPGLDRAGAEAFF
15 NA TRBJ2-5 TRBD1 TRBV5-1 TGCGCCAGCAGCATGTTGACAGGGAAACAAGAGACCCAGTACTTC CASSMLTGKQETQYF